The 27 T cell receptor beta chains given below trace back to one sample, sequenced in a study of CD4 T cells in relation to SARS-CoV-2 and coronaviruses. Only in-frame clones appear in the TCRdb table, and some are missing; sequencing was by immunoSEQ multiplex PCR. The sample carries about 38,000 clones, under 80% recorded once. Their cognate antigens are unknown. Input material: memory CD4+ T cells from PBMCs, cultured in vitro. The receptors here all came from an adult with COVID-19.

This clone was counted once. The rearrangement uses TRBV28 and TRBJ2-1; 10 positions match TRBD2. Trimming removed 3 bases from V and 2 bases from J; junction bases left unmatched: 10. This CDR3 region has 18 residues. CDR1 and CDR2 (germline): MDHEN, SYDVKM. Written as DNA, the CDR3 is TGTGCCAGCAGTTTCCCCCCCGGACTAGCGGAGACCTACAATGAGCAGTTCTTC. It encodes CASSFPPGLAETYNEQFF.

This clone was found once. The chain carries TRBV2 and TRBJ2-3, with 8 bases fitting TRBD1. V trimming: 6 bases; J trimming: 6 bases; junction bases outside the gene matches: 14. The germline CDR1 and CDR2 sequences are SNHLY and FYNNEI. This CDR3 comprises 16 residues. The CDR3 here is CASSQGTGRGLDTQYF. The CDR3 DNA reads TGTGCCAGCAGCCAAGGAACGGGCAGGGGGCTGGATACGCAGTATTTT.

The V gene is TRBV27, the J gene TRBJ2-7, with 15 bases identical to TRBD2. The V segment lost 4 bases and the J segment 7 bases; nucleotides outside the gene matches: 8. Germline V gene sequence: CDR1 MNHEY, CDR2 SMNVEV (reference sequence). This CDR3 has 16 amino acids. The CDR3 DNA is TGTGCCAGCAGTTCGGGACTAGCGGGAGGCAAGAGGGAGCAGTACTTC. This sequence encodes CASSSGLAGGKREQYF.

The chain carries TRBV28 and TRBJ2-1, with D tentatively TRBD2 (6 bases). Germline V gene data show CDR1 as MDHEN and CDR2 as SYDVKM. The CDR3 runs 16 residues. V was pared by 5 bases and J by 1 base, with 15 bases between. CDR3 nucleotide sequence: TGTGCCAGCAGTCCGACTAGTTTCTATTCCTACAATGAGCAGTTCTTC. This gives the protein CASSPTSFYSYNEQFF.

The V gene is TRBV4-2, the J gene TRBJ2-6; 9 bases line up with TRBD2. Germline trimming cut 1 base from V and 3 bases from J; bases unmatched to any gene: 7. Looked up from germline, CDR1 is LGHNA and CDR2 is YNFKEQ. The CDR3 is made up of 18 amino acids. The CDR3 here is CASSQGAGAGGGANVLTF. The CDR3 DNA is TGTGCCAGCAGCCAAGGGGCTGGAGCGGGAGGTGGGGCCAACGTCCTGACTTTC.

This clone is categorized as medium-sized. The gene calls are TRBV4-2 and TRBJ2-7, with 10 bases fitting TRBD2. Per the germline V gene, CDR1 is LGHNA and CDR2 is YNFKEQ. The CDR3 is 16 residues long. V trimming: 0 bases; J trimming: 4 bases; junction bases outside the gene matches: 6. The CDR3 sequence: CASSQEQASGSYEQYF. The CDR3 DNA follows: TGTGCCAGCAGCCAAGAACAAGCTAGCGGGAGTTACGAGCAGTACTTC.

V gene TRBV7-3 combines with J gene TRBJ2-1; D is unclear. The germline V and J ends were trimmed by 3 bases and 4 bases, with 13 bases remaining between them. Germline CDR1 is SGHTA and CDR2 is FQGTGA. The CDR3 covers 15 residues. CDR3 residues: CASSFKALKYNEQFF. CDR3 DNA sequence: TGTGCCAGCAGCTTTAAGGCTCTAAAATACAATGAGCAGTTCTTC.

The rearrangement uses TRBV6-4 and TRBJ2-3; 10 nucleotides line up with TRBD1. The CDR3 length is 15 residues. Germline assignment: CDR1 MRHNA and CDR2 SNTAGT. J lost 4 bases, V lost 3 bases, and 4 bases had no gene match. Here the CDR3 DNA reads TGTGCCAGCAGTGAGCAGACAGGGGGCGCAGATACGCAGTATTTT. Protein product: CASSEQTGGADTQYF.

This sequence joins TRBV20-1 and TRBJ2-1; 12 bases map to TRBD2. The CDR3 length is 15 residues. V dropped 3 bases and J dropped 10; count of bases not matched to a gene: 10. Germline CDR1 DFQATT, CDR2 SNEGSKA (reference sequence). The DNA for the CDR3 is TGCAGTGCTAGTCTTAGCCTAGCGGGAGGGGTCGAGCAGTTCTTC. Protein sequence: CSASLSLAGGVEQFF.

In DNA, the CDR3 is TGTGCCACCAGCGGTGGCAGGGAGGTCGCGATCTATGGCTACACCTTC. It is translated as CATSGGREVAIYGYTF. V is TRBV19 and J is TRBJ1-2, with a weak D call TRBD1 (5 bases). The ends were cut back, 10 bases at V and 4 bases at J, with 25 bases in the middle. Germline V gives CDR1 LNHDA, CDR2 SQIVND (reference sequence). CDR3 length: 16 residues. The whole variable domain, remainder taken from reference TRBV19 and TRBJ1-2, is DGGITQSPKYLFRKEGQNVTLSCEQNLNHDAMYWYRQDPGQGLRLIYYSQIVNDFQKGDIAEGYSVSREKKESFPLTVTSAQKNPTAFYLCATSGGREVAIYGYTFGSGTRLTVV.

The rearrangement joins TRBV6-5 to TRBJ1-2; 9 nucleotides align to TRBD1. Losses at the gene ends were 6 bases for V and 7 bases for J; bases not matched to a gene: 9. The CDR3 is 14 amino acids. Germline CDR1 reads MNHEY; CDR2 reads SVGAGI. CDR3 protein: CASRTGTGRPGYTF. The CDR3 DNA follows: TGTGCCAGCAGGACCGGGACAGGGAGACCTGGCTACACCTTC.

CDR3 DNA: TGTGCCAGCAGCTCCCCCTATGCGGGAGGTGACTACAATGAGCAGTTCTTC. It translates to CASSSPYAGGDYNEQFF. V gene TRBV9 combines with J gene TRBJ2-1, with 8 bases lining up with TRBD2. This CDR3 spans 17 amino acids. Germline values: CDR1 SGDLS, CDR2 YYNGEE. The V segment lost 4 bases and the J segment 3 bases; nucleotides outside the gene matches: 12.

The rearrangement links TRBV6-5 to TRBJ2-5; D not resolved. V lost 7 bases and J 3 bases, leaving 15 bases between the germline ends. The germline CDR1 and CDR2 sequences are MNHEY and SVGAGI. The CDR3 runs 14 residues. CDR3 sequence: CASIMGRPKETQYF. The DNA of the CDR3 is TGTGCCAGCATCATGGGCAGACCAAAAGAGACCCAGTACTTC.

The chain recombines TRBV27 with TRBJ2-1, with a possible D match to TRBD1 (6 bases). V dropped 2 bases and J dropped 9 bases, with 17 bases sitting between them. The CDR3 sequence is 15 residues long. Germline V gene data show CDR1 as MNHEY and CDR2 as SMNVEV (reference sequence). CDR3 sequence (DNA): TGTGCCAGCAGTTTAAACAGGGTGCTCGCGGTTGAGCAGTTCTTC. This translates into CASSLNRVLAVEQFF.

This chain uses TRBV10-3 with TRBJ2-7; 9 positions agree with TRBD2. Germline trimming cut 5 bases from V and 3 bases from J; bases unmatched to any gene: 8. The CDR3 runs 15 residues. CDR1 ENHRY and CDR2 SYGVKD come from the germline V gene. The CDR3 loop is CAISQLAGQSYEQYF. CDR3 nucleotide sequence: TGTGCCATCAGTCAACTAGCGGGCCAAAGCTACGAGCAGTACTTC.

The chain couples TRBV6-4 to TRBJ2-7, with TRBD2 identical over 7 bases. The length of the CDR3 is 15 residues. CDR1 MRHNA and CDR2 SNTAGT come from the germline V gene. V lost 3 bases to trimming and J lost 2 bases; unmatched junction nucleotides: 7. CDR3 DNA sequence: TGTGCCAGCAGTGATCGGTGGGAGGGGACCTACGAGCAGTACTTC. This sequence encodes CASSDRWEGTYEQYF.

This clone has just a few counts. The chain couples TRBV20-1 to TRBJ1-2, with D perhaps matching TRBD1 (5 bases). V lost 4 bases, J lost 8 bases, and 11 bases lay in between. Germline V gives CDR1 DFQATT, CDR2 SNEGSKA (reference sequence). This CDR3 has 11 amino acids. Here the CDR3 DNA reads TGCAGTGCTAACCGGGACGGGGGCTACACCTTC. Its protein is CSANRDGGYTF.

This clone was found a few times. The V and J genes are TRBV7-2 and TRBJ1-6, with TRBD1 as a possible D gene (5 bases). This CDR3 has 15 amino acids. Trimming left V 3 bases short and J 5 bases short, with 11 bases between. CDR1 and CDR2 (germline): SGHTA, FQGNSA. The CDR3 spells CASSLGQGHNSPLHF. Written as DNA, the CDR3 is TGTGCCAGCAGCTTGGGTCAGGGTCATAATTCACCCCTCCACTTT.

The chain combines TRBV24-1 with TRBJ2-5; 14 nucleotides align to TRBD2. The CDR3 has 18 residues. The germline V gene has CDR1 KGHDR and CDR2 SFDVKD. Trimming removed 4 bases from V and 4 bases from J; junction bases left unmatched: 10. CDR3 bases: TGTGCCACCAGTGACCTAAAGGGACTAGCGGGAGTTAGAGAGACCCAGTACTTC. The encoded protein is CATSDLKGLAGVRETQYF.

The CDR3 reads CASSRGGSAYEQYF. Written as DNA, the CDR3 is TGTGCCAGCAGCCGAGGGGGATCCGCATACGAGCAGTACTTC. The J gene is TRBJ2-7, the V gene TRBV7-8; tentative D call: TRBD1 (6 bases). CDR3 length: 14 residues. The V end was cut by 5 bases, the J end by 4 bases, with 15 bases between. Germline V gene sequence: CDR1 SGHVS, CDR2 FQNEAQ.

Worth noting for this clone: The same CDR3 arises from other DNA sequences in this sample as well. The chain carries TRBV7-2 and TRBJ2-2; D possibly matches TRBD1 or TRBD2 (6 bases each). V lost 2 bases, J lost 5 bases, and 9 bases lay in between. The germline CDR1 and CDR2 sequences are SGHTA and FQGNSA. The CDR3 has 14 residues. CDR3 residues: CASSLRGRTGELFF. The CDR3 region has the DNA TGTGCCAGCAGCTTACGGGGGCGGACCGGGGAGCTGTTTTTT.

In nucleotides, the CDR3 is TGTGCCAGCAGCTACCCCGGGACAGGGGGTGAAAAACTGTTTTTT. It encodes CASSYPGTGGEKLFF. This rearrangement joins TRBV5-6 to TRBJ1-4; TRBD1 aligns across 11 bases. Per the germline V gene, CDR1 is SGHDT and CDR2 is YYEEEE. The CDR3 sequence is 15 residues long. Germline trimming cut 3 bases from V and 7 bases from J; bases unmatched to any gene: 5.

The chain combines TRBV6-5 with TRBJ2-7; D may be TRBD2 (6 bases). CDR1 MNHEY and CDR2 SVGAGI come from the germline V gene. V was shortened by 5 bases and J by 7 bases, with 9 bases between the two germline ends. The length of the CDR3 is 11 residues. The CDR3 is CASSTRGEQYF. The CDR3 nucleotides are TGTGCCAGCAGTACCCGGGGGGAGCAGTACTTC.

This chain links TRBV19 with TRBJ2-7; 9 bases match TRBD2. The J segment lost 5 bases and the V segment lost 2 bases, leaving 16 bases of the junction unmatched. Germline CDR1 LNHDA, CDR2 SQIVND (reference sequence). The CDR3 runs 18 residues. The chain's CDR3 is CASSISTSGGGKGHEQYF. Written as DNA, the CDR3 is TGTGCCAGTAGTATATCGACTAGCGGCGGAGGGAAGGGGCACGAGCAGTACTTC.

The chain employs TRBV10-3 and TRBJ1-5; 7 nucleotides match TRBD1. The J segment lost 5 bases and the V segment lost 0 bases, leaving 1 base of the junction unmatched. The CDR3 is 14 amino acids. Germline V gene data show CDR1 as ENHRY and CDR2 as SYGVKD. The CDR3 DNA reads TGTGCCATCAGTGAGTCCACAGGGGATCAGCCCCAGCATTTT. Translation gives CAISESTGDQPQHF.

V gene TRBV6-5 combines with J gene TRBJ1-2; D might be TRBD1 (6 bases). The CDR3 loop spans 14 amino acids. With 7 bases removed from V and 8 bases from J, the gap between germline ends came to 20 bases. Germline CDR1 and CDR2: MNHEY and SVGAGI. CDR3 sequence (DNA): TGTGCCAGCATCGTCCCGGGGGGGCGCGGGGGCTACACCTTC. Protein: CASIVPGGRGGYTF.

V gene TRBV7-3 combines with J gene TRBJ2-3, with 15 bases matching TRBD2. CDR1 SGHTA and CDR2 FQGTGA come from the germline V gene. There are 17 residues in the CDR3. The J segment lost 4 bases and the V segment lost 5 bases, leaving 7 bases of the junction unmatched. DNA for the CDR3: TGTGCCAGCAGCCGGGGACTAGCGGGAGGTGGGGCAGATACGCAGTATTTT. Encoded protein: CASSRGLAGGGADTQYF.